The following is a TCR beta chain sequence with its context. The antigen is not known. This sample was included in a study of T cell responses to AZD1222 COVID-19 vaccine. Findings and caveats of the study: Spike was spanned by vaccine-associated CD4 TCRs, which were dominant at 160-218 and 743-854. As reported, nearly half of all spike-specific TCRs target variant regions that are unmutated. Repertoire collection took place solely once the T cell response had peaked. Baseline testing showed seropositivity in only a handful of AZD1222 recipients.

Sequencing was performed with immunoSEQ multiplex PCR; in TCRdb, only in-frame clones are kept and a portion is missing. The sample carries around 140,000 clones, more than 90% recorded once. This CDR3 has 15 amino acids. Germline CDR1 reads MNHEY; CDR2 reads SVGAGI. V lost 5 bases to trimming and J lost 4 bases; unmatched junction nucleotides: 6. This specimen was peripheral blood, taken 28 days after the second AZD1222 dose. This sequence joins TRBV6-5 and TRBJ2-3; 10 positions agree with TRBD1. The origin of this receptor is an adult who received the AZD1222 COVID-19 vaccine. The CDR3 here is CASSRSGTGADTQYF. The CDR3 nucleotides are TGTGCCAGCAGTAGATCCGGGACAGGGGCAGATACGCAGTATTTT.